This T cell receptor (beta chain) was sequenced during a study of blood T cells in healthy people across ages. Study results and limitations: Older age coincided with a roughly linear decline in TCR beta diversity per million T cells.

For the second PCR, which ran for about 6 to 11 cycles, a sample-barcoded 5' primer and a J-beta primer mix were used. TCRdb called the 5' RACE reads again in MiXCR, with one record for every CDR3 protein. Altogether approximately 1.5 million distinct CDR3 sequences are present, 35% to 45% being singletons, with the ten largest covering about 4%. In the case of this clonotype: Its antigen is undetermined. One end of the junction does not line up with germline, which may come from a read error.

Per sample, no less than 5 micrograms of total RNA were extracted. The CDR3 has 12 amino acids. The sequence derives from a woman between 18 and 29 years old in good health. Sequencing input: blood. V usage is TRBV12-3 or TRBV12-4 and J usage is TRBJ2-1; D gene uncertain. CDR3 sequence (DNA): TGTGCCGGCAGCAATCGACGCTCCGAGCAGTTCTTC. Protein product: CAGSNRRSEQFF.